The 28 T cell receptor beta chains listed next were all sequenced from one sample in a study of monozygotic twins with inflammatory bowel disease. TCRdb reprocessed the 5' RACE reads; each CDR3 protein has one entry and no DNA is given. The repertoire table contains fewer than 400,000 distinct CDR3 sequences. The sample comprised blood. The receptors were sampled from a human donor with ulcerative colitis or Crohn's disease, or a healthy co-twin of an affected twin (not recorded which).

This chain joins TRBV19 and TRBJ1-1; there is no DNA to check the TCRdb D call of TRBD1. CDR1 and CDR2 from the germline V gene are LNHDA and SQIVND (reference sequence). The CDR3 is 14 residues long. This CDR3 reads CASTRDRDHTEAFF.

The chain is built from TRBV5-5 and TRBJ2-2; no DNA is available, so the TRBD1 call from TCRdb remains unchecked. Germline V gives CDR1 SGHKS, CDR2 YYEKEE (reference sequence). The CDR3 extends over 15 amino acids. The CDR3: CASRKDIQGTGELFF.

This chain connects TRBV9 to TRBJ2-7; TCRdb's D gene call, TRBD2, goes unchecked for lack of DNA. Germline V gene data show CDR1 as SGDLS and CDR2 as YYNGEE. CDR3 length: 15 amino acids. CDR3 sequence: CASSVGVGLAVEQYF. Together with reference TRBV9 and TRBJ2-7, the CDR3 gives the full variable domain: DSGVTQTPKHLITATGQRVTLRCSPRSGDLSVYWYQQSLDQGLQFLIQYYNGEERAKGNILERFSAQQFPDLHSELNLSSLELGDSALYFCASSVGVGLAVEQYFGPGTRLTVT.

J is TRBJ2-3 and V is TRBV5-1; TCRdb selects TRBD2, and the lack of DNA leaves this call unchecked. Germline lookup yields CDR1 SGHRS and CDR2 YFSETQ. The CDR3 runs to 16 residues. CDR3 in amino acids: CASSLSLAGSTDTQYF.

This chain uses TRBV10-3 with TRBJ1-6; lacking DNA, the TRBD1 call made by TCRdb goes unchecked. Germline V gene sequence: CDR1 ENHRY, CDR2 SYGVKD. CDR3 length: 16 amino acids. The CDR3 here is CAISASLGQHNSPLHF.

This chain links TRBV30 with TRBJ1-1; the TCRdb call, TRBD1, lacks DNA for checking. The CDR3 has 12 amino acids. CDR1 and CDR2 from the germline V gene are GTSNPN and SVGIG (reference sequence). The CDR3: CAWSVRGAEAFF.

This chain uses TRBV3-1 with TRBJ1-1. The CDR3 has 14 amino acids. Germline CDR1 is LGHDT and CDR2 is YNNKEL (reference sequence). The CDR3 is CASSQGWVNTEAFF.

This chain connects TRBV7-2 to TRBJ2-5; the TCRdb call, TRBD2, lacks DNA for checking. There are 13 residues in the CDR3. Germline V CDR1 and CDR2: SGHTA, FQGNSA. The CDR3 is CANSLAGGETQYF. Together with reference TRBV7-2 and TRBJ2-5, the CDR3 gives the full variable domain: GAGVSQSPSNKVTEKGKDVELRCDPISGHTALYWYRQSLGQGLEFLIYFQGNSAPDKSGLPSDRFSAERTGGSVSTLTIQRTQQEDSAVYLCANSLAGGETQYFGPGTRLLVL.

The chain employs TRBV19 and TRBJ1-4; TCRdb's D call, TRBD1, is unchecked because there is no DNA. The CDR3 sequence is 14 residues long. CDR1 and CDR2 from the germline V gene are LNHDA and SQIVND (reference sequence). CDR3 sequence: CASHRQINYEKLFF.

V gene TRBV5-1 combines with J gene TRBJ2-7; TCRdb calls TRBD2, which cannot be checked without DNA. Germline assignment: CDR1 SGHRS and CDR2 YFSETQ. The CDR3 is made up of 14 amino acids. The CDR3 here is CASSPGTSPSEQYF.

CDR3 loop: CASSRGPTGTEQYF. The chain uses TRBV7-2 and TRBJ2-7; no DNA is available, so the TRBD2 call from TCRdb remains unchecked. CDR3 length: 14 residues. The germline CDR1 and CDR2 sequences are SGHTA and FQGNSA.

The CDR3 protein is CSAMPATDTQYF. This rearrangement joins TRBV20-1 to TRBJ2-3. The CDR3 length is 12 residues. Germline CDR1 DFQATT, CDR2 SNEGSKA (reference sequence).

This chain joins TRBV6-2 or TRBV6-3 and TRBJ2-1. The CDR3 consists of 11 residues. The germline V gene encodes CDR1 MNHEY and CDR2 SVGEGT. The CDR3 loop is CASSHGREQFF.

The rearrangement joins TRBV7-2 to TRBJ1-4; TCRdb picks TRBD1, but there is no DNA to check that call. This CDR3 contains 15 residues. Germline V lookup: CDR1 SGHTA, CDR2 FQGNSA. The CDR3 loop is CASSISTGTGGRLFF.

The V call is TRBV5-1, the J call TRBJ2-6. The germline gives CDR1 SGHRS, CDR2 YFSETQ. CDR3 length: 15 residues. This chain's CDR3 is CASSFRSSGANVLTF.

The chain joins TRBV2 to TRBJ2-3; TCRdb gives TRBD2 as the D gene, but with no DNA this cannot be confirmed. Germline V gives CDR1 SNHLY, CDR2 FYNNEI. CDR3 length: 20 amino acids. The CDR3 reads CASMVSGQTSGGDSTDTQYF. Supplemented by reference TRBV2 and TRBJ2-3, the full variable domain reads EPEVTQTPSHQVTQMGQEVILRCVPISNHLYFYWYRQILGQKVEFLVSFYNNEISEKSEIFDDQFSVERPDGSNFTLKIRSTKLEDSAMYFCASMVSGQTSGGDSTDTQYFGPGTRLTVL.

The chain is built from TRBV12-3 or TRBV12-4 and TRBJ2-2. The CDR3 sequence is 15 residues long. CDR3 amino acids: CASSLSGGNTGELFF.

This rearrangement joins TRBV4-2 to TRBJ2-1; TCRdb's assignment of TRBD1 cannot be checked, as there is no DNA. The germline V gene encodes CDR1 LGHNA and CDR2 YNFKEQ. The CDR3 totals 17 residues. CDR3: CASSQEGDHSSYNEQFF.

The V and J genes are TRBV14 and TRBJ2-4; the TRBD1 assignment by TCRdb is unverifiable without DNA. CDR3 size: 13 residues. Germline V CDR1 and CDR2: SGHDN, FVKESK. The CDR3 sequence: CASSQAGVNIQYF.

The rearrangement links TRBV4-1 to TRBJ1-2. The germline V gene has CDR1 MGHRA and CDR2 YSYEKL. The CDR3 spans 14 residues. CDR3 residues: CASSQEAQNYGYTF.

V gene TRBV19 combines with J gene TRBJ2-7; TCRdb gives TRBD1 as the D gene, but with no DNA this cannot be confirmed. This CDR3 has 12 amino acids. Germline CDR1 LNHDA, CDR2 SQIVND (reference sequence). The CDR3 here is CASSTDRDEQYF.

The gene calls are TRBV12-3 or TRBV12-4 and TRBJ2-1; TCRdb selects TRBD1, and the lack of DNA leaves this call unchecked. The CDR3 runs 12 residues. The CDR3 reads CASSPDRVEQFF.

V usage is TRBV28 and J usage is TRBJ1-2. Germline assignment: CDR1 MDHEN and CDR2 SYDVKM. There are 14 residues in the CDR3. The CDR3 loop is CASSFVGPNNRYTF.

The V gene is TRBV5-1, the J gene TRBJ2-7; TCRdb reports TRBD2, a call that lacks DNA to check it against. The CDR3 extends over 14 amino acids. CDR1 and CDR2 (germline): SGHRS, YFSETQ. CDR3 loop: CASSLVGSGYEQYF.

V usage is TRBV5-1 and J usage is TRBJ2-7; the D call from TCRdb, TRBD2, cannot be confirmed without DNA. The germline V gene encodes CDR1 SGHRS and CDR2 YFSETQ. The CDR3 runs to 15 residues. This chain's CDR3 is CASSVNSGASYEQYF.

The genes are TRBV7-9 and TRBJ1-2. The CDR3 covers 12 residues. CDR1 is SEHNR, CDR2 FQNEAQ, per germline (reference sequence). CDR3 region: CASSWGGDGYTF. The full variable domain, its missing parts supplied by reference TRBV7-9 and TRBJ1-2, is DTGVSQNPRHKITKRGQNVTFRCDPISEHNRLYWYRQTLGQGPEFLTYFQNEAQLEKSRLLSDRFSAERPKGSFSTLEIQRTEQGDSAMYLCASSWGGDGYTFGSGTRLTVV.

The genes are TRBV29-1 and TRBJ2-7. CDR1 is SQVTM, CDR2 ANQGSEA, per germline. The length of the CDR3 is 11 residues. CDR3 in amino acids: CSALFGSEQYF.

The CDR3 sequence is CASNLGTSGYEQYF. This sequence joins TRBV5-1 and TRBJ2-7; the TRBD2 assignment by TCRdb is unverifiable without DNA. The CDR3 consists of 14 residues. Germline V CDR1 and CDR2: SGHRS, YFSETQ.